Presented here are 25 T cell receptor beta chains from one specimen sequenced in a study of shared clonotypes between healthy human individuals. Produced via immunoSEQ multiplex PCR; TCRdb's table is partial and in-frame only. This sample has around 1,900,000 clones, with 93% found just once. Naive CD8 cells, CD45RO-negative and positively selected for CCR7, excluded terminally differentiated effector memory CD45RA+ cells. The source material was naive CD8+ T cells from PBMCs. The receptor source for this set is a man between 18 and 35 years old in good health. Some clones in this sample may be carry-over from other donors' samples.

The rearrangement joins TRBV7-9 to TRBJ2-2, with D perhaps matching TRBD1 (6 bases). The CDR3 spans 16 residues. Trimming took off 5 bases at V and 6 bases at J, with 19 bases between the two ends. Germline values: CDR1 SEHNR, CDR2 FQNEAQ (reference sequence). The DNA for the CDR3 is TGTGCCAGCAGCCCAGGGGCAGGCAGTATTGCCGGGGAGCTGTTTTTT. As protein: CASSPGAGSIAGELFF.

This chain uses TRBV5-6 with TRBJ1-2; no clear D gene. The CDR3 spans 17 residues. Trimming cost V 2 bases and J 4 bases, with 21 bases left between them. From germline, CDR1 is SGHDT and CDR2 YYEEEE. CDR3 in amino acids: CASSLFEFEGVLYGYTF. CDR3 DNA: TGTGCCAGCAGCTTATTCGAGTTTGAGGGAGTACTCTATGGCTACACCTTC.

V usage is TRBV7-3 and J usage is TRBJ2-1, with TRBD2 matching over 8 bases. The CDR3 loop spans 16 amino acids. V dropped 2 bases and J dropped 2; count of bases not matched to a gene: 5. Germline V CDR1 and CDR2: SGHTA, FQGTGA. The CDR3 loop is CASSLWAGGAYNEQFF. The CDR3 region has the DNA TGTGCCAGCAGCTTATGGGCGGGAGGAGCCTACAATGAGCAGTTCTTC.

CDR3 DNA sequence: TGTGCCAGTAGTGTTAGGACTGAAGGTGAGCAGTTCTTC. Translating it yields CASSVRTEGEQFF. V is TRBV19 and J is TRBJ2-1; D may be TRBD2 (5 bases). Looked up from germline, CDR1 is LNHDA and CDR2 is SQIVND (reference sequence). The CDR3 runs to 13 residues. Trimming removed 5 bases at V and 9 bases at J, with 14 bases between. The full variable domain, its missing parts supplied by reference TRBV19 and TRBJ2-1, is DGGITQSPKYLFRKEGQNVTLSCEQNLNHDAMYWYRQDPGQGLRLIYYSQIVNDFQKGDIAEGYSVSREKKESFPLTVTSAQKNPTAFYLCASSVRTEGEQFFGPGTRLTVL.

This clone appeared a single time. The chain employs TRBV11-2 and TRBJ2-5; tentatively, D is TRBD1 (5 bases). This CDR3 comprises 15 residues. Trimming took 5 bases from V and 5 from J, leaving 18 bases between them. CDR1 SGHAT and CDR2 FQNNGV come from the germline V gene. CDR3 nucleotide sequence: TGTGCCAGCAGCCAAGCGAGGAAGGGGTGGGAGACCCAGTACTTC. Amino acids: CASSQARKGWETQYF.

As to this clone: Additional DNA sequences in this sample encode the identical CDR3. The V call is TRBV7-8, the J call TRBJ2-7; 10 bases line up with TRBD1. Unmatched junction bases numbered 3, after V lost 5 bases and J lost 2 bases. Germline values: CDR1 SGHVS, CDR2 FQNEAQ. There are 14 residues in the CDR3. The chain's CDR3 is CASSRDRGTYEQYF. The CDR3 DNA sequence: TGTGCCAGCAGCAGGGACAGGGGAACCTACGAGCAGTACTTC.

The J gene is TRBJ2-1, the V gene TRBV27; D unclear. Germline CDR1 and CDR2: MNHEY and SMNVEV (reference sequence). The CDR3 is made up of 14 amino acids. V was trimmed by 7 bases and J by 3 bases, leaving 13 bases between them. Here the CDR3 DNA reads TGTGCCAGCACGGGCAAGGTTCTCTACAATGAGCAGTTCTTC. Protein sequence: CASTGKVLYNEQFF.

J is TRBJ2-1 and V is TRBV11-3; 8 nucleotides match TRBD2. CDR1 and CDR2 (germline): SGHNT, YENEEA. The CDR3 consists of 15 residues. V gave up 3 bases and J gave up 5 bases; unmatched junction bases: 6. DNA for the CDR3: TGTGCCAGCAGCTTCGGGGGGGCGGCCCACAATGAGCAGTTCTTC. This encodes CASSFGGAAHNEQFF.

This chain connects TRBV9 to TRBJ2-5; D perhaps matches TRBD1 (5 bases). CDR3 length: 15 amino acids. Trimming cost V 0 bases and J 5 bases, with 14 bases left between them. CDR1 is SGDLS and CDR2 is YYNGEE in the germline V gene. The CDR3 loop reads CASSVAQGVRETQYF. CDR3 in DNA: TGTGCCAGCAGCGTAGCCCAGGGCGTTCGGGAGACCCAGTACTTC.

This CDR3 is CASSADKGNTIYF. The CDR3 DNA follows: TGTGCCAGCAGCGCGGACAAGGGAAACACCATATATTTT. This chain joins TRBV5-6 and TRBJ1-3, with a tentative D call TRBD1 (5 bases). Looked up from germline, CDR1 is SGHDT and CDR2 is YYEEEE. Deletions cut 4 bases from V and 4 bases from J, with 9 bases between. The CDR3 contains 13 residues.

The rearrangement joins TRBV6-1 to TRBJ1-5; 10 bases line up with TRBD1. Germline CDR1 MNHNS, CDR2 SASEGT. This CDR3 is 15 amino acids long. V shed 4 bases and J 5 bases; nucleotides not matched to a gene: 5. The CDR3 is CASSVDRGQYQPQHF. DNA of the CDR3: TGTGCCAGCAGTGTCGACAGGGGGCAATATCAGCCCCAGCATTTT.

CDR3 protein: CATGQGSSGYGYTF. In nucleotides, the CDR3 is TGTGCAACGGGACAGGGGAGCAGCGGCTATGGCTACACCTTC. V is TRBV28 and J is TRBJ1-2; TRBD1 matches at 10 bases. This CDR3 contains 14 residues. The V gene's germline CDR1 is MDHEN and CDR2 SYDVKM.

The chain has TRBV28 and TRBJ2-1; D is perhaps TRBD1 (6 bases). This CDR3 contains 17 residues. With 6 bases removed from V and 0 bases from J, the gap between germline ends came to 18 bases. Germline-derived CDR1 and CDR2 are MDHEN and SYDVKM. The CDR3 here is CASSLDSDDLSYNEQFF. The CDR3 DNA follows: TGTGCCAGCAGCTTGGACAGTGACGACCTCTCCTACAATGAGCAGTTCTTC. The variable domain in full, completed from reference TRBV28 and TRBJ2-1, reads DVKVTQSSRYLVKRTGEKVFLECVQDMDHENMFWYRQDPGLGLRLIYFSYDVKMKEKGDIPEGYSVSREKKERFSLILESASTNQTSMYLCASSLDSDDLSYNEQFFGPGTRLTVL.

The CDR3 sequence: CASSHTRELVHEQYF. The CDR3 DNA follows: TGCGCCAGCAGCCATACACGGGAGCTTGTCCACGAGCAGTACTTC. The V gene is TRBV4-3, the J gene TRBJ2-7; tentative D call: TRBD2 (6 bases). Deletions cut 3 bases from V and 5 bases from J, with 17 bases between. Germline assignment: CDR1 LGHNA and CDR2 YSLEER. The CDR3 runs to 15 residues.

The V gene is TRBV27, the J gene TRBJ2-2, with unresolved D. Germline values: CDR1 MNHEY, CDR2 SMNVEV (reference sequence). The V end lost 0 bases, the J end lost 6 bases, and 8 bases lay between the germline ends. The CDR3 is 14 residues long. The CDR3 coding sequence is TGTGCCAGCAGTTTATCGAGTCCCCCCGGGGAGCTGTTTTTT. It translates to CASSLSSPPGELFF.

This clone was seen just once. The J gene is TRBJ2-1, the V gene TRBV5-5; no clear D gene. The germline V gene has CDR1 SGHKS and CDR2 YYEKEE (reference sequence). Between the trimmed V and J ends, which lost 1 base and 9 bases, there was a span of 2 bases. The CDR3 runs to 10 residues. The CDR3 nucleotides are TGTGCCAGCAGCTTGCTTGAGCAGTTCTTC. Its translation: CASSLLEQFF. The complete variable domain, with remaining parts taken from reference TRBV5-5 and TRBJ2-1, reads DAGVTQSPTHLIKTRGQQVTLRCSPISGHKSVSWYQQVLGQGPQFIFQYYEKEERGRGNFPDRFSARQFPNYSSELNVNALLLGDSALYLCASSLLEQFFGPGTRLTVL.

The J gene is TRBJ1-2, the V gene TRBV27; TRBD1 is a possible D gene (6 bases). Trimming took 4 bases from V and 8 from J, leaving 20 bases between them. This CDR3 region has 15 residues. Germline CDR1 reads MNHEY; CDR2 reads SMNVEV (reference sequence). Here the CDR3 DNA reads TGTGCCAGCAGTTCTACCCCAGCGGGGGCAGGCGGCTACACCTTC. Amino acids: CASSSTPAGAGGYTF.

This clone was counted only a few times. The CDR3 region has the DNA TGTGCCAGCAGCTTTACCGGGACAGCTTCTAACTATGGCTACACCTTC. Translating it yields CASSFTGTASNYGYTF. The chain uses TRBV7-3 and TRBJ1-2; TRBD1 matches 7 bases. The CDR3 has 16 amino acids. Germline V CDR1 and CDR2: SGHTA, FQGTGA. The trim removed 3 bases at V and 0 bases at J, leaving 7 bases unmatched.

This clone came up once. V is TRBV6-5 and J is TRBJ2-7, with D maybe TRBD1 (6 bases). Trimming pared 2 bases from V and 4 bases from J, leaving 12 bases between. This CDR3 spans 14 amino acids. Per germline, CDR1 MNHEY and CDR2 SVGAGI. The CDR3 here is CASSYGKGVYEQYF. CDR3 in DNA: TGTGCCAGCAGTTACGGAAAGGGGGTATACGAGCAGTACTTC.

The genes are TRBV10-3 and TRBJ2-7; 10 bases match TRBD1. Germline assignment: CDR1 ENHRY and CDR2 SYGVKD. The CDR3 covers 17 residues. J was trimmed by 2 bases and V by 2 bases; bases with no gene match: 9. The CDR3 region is CAISEPNTGQGPYEQYF. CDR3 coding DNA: TGTGCCATCAGTGAGCCGAATACGGGACAGGGGCCCTACGAGCAGTACTTC.

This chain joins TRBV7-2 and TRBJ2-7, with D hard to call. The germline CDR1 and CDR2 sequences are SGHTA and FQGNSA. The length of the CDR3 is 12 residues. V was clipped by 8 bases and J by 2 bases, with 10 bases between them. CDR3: CASRRGTYEQYF. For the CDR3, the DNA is TGTGCCAGCCGGCGCGGAACCTACGAGCAGTACTTC.

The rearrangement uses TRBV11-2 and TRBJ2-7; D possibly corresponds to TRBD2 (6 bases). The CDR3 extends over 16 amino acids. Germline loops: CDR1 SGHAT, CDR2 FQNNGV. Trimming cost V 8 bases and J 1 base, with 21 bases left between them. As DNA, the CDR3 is TGTGCCAGCTTGGGGCAAACGGGAGAGCGGTCCTACGAGCAGTACTTC. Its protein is CASLGQTGERSYEQYF.

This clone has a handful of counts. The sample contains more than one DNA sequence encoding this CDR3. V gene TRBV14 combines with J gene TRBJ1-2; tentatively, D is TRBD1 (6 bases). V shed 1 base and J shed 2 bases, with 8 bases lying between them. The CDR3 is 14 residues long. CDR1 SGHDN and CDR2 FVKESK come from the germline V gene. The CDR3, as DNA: TGTGCCAGCAGCCAAGTTACAGGGAACTATGGCTACACCTTC. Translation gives CASSQVTGNYGYTF.

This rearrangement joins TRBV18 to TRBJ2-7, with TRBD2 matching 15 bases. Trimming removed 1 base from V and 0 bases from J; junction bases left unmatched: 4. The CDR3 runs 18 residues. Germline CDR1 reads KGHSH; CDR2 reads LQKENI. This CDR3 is CASSPLGLAGGFSYEQYF. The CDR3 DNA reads TGTGCCAGCTCACCACTTGGACTAGCGGGAGGGTTCTCCTACGAGCAGTACTTC.

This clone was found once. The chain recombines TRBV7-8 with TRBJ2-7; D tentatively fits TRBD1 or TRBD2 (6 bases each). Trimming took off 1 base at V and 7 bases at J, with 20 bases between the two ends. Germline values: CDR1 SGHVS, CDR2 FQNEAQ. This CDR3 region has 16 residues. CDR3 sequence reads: CASSLGTRGLIVEQYF. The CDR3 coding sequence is TGTGCCAGCAGCTTAGGGACCCGGGGGCTGATTGTGGAGCAGTACTTC.